This T cell receptor beta chain appears in the sequencing data of a study of identical twins. Study-wide points: For out-of-frame beta sequences, excess twin sharing was weaker. For zero-insertion analyses, partial confounding could come from invariant MAIT and iNKT cells. These conclusions were based on statistical analysis (cross-sectional, not following the same donors).

This CDR3 has 14 residues. V lost 3 bases to trimming and J lost 4 bases; unmatched junction nucleotides: 0. From germline, CDR1 is MNHEY and CDR2 SVGEGT. For this clonotype: Its cognate antigen is unknown.

Template switching added a universal primer site; cDNA carried unique molecular identifiers. TCRdb ran MiXCR on the 5' RACE reads and lists one entry per CDR3 protein. The sample carries about 290,000 distinct CDR3 sequences, 8% to 9.5% recorded once. This sample also appeared in a second study, on yellow fever vaccine responses in identical twins.

Material for sequencing was CD8+ T cells sorted from blood. The chain is built from TRBV6-2 or TRBV6-3 and TRBJ2-1; 10 bases map to TRBD2. The receptor was isolated from a woman younger than 35 in good health. The CDR3 DNA follows: TGTGCCAGCAGTTATAGCGGGGGGTACAATGAGCAGTTCTTC. Encoded protein: CASSYSGGYNEQFF.